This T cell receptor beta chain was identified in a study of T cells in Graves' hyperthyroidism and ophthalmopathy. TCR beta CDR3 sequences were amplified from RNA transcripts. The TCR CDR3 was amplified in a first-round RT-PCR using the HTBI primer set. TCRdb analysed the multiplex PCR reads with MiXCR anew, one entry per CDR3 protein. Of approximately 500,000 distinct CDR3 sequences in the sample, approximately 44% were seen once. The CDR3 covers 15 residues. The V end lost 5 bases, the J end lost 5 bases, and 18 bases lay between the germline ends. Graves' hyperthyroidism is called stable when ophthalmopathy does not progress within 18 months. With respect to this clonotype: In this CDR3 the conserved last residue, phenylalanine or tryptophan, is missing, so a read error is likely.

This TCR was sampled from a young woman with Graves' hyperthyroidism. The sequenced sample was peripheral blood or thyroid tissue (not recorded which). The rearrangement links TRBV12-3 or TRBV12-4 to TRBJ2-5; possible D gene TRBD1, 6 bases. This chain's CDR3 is CASSLTGYTGETQYL. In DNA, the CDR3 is TGTGCCAGCAGTCTCACAGGGTATACGGGCGAGACCCAGTACCTC.